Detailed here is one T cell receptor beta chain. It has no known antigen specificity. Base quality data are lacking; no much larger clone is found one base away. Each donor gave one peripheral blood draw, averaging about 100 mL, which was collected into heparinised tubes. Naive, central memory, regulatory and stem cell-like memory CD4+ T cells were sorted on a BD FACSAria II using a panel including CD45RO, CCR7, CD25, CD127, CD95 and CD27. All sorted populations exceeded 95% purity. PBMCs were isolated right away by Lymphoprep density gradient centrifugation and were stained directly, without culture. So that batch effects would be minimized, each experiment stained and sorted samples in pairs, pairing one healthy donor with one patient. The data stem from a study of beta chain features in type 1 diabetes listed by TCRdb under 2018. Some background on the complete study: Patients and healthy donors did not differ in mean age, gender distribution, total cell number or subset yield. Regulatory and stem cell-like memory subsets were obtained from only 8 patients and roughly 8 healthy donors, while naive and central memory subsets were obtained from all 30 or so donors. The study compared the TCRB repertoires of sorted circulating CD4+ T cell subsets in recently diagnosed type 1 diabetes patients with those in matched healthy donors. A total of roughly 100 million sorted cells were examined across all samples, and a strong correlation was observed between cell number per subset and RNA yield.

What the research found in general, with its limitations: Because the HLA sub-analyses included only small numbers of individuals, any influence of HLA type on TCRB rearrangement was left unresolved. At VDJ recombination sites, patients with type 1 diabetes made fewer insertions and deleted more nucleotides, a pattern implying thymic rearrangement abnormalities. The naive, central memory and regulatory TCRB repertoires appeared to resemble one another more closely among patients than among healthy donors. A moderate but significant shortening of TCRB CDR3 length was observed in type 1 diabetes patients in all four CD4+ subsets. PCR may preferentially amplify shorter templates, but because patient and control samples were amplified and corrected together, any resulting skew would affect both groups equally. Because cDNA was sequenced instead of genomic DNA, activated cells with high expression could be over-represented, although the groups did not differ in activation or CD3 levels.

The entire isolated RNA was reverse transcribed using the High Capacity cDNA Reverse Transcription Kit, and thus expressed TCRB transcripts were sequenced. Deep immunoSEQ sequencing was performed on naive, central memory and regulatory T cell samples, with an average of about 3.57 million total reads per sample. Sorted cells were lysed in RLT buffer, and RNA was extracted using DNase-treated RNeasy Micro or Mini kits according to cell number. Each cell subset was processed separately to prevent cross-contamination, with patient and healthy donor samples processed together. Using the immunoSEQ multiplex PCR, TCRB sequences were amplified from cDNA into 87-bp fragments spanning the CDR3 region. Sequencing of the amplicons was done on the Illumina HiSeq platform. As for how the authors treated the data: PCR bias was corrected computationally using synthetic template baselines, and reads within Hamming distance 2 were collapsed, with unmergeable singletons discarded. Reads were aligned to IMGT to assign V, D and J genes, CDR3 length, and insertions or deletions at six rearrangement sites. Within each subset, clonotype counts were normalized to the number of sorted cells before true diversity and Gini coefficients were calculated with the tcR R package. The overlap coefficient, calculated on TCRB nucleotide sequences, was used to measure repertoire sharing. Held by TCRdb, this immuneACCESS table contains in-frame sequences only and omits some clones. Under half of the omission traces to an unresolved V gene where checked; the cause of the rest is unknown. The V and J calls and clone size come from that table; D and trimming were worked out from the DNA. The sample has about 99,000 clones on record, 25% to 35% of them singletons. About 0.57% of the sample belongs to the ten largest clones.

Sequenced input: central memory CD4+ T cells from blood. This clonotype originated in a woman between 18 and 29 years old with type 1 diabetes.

The DNA is TGTGCCAGCAGCCAAGACAGGGGAGCGGACAATGAGCAGTTCTTC. Its protein reads: CASSQDRGADNEQFF. The sequence joins TRBV4-2 to TRBJ2-1, with TRBD1 tentatively as D gene (6 bases match). CDR1 and CDR2 were assigned from the germline V gene as LGHNA and YNFKEQ. Counted from cysteine to phenylalanine, this CDR3 has 15 amino acids. Only CDR3 DNA remains: 45 bases, in frame from the first base. The junction carries 11 bases between V and J, which are trimmed by 0 bases and 5 bases respectively.